The 3 T cell receptor beta chains below were found in one sample sequenced in a study of T cells in localized non-small cell lung cancer. Some clones are missing from TCRdb's copy, which holds only in-frame ones; the method was immunoSEQ multiplex PCR. The sample contains about 24,000 clones, around 86% of which appear only once. Sequenced here: peripheral blood, sampled before any cancer treatment. All receptors derive from a male donor aged 60 or over with stage II squamous cell lung carcinoma.

The chain recombines TRBV7-9 with TRBJ2-1, with D possibly TRBD2 on 6 matching bases. Germline-derived CDR1 and CDR2 are SEHNR and FQNEAQ (reference sequence). Trimming pared 1 base from V and 0 bases from J, leaving 13 bases between. This CDR3 comprises 17 residues. The CDR3 sequence: CASSLGGGRSSYNEQFF. For the CDR3, the DNA is TGTGCCAGCAGCTTAGGGGGAGGCAGAAGCTCCTACAATGAGCAGTTCTTC.

The chain couples TRBV30 to TRBJ1-1, with 8 bases that match TRBD1. Germline V gene data show CDR1 as GTSNPN and CDR2 as SVGIG (reference sequence). After removal of 7 bases from V and 4 bases from J, the junction contained 5 bases not matched to a gene. The CDR3 consists of 12 residues. CDR3 region: CAYRQGSTEAFF. DNA for the CDR3: TGTGCCTATCGACAGGGGAGCACTGAAGCTTTCTTT. The full variable domain, rest sourced from reference TRBV30 and TRBJ1-1, is SQTIHQWPATLVQPVGSPLSLECTVEGTSNPNLYWYRQAAGRGLQLLFYSVGIGQISSEVPQNLSASRPQDRQFILSSKKLLLSDSGFYLCAYRQGSTEAFFGQGTRLTVV.

This rearrangement joins TRBV29-1 to TRBJ2-5; D gene uncertain. The CDR3 has 11 residues. Germline V gene data show CDR1 as SQVTM and CDR2 as ANQGSEA. V lost 8 bases to trimming and J lost 2 bases, with 9 bases between them. DNA of the CDR3: TGCAGCCATACATATCAAGAGACCCAGTACTTC. It yields the protein CSHTYQETQYF. The complete variable domain, with remaining parts taken from reference TRBV29-1 and TRBJ2-5, reads SAVISQKPSRDICQRGTSLTIQCQVDSQVTMMFWYRQQPGQSLTLIATANQGSEATYESGFVIDKFPISRPNLTFSTLTVSNMSPEDSSIYLCSHTYQETQYFGPGTRLLVL.